The clone carrying this T cell receptor (beta chain) was recorded many times. Using a J-beta primer mix together with a sample-barcoded 5' primer, a second PCR was run for roughly 6 to 11 cycles. Each cDNA molecule was tagged by a template-switch adaptor with 12 random nucleotides. Via MiXCR, TCRdb re-called the 5' RACE reads, giving one row per CDR3 protein. The sample contains about 640,000 distinct CDR3 sequences, around three fifths of which appear only once. These data come from a study of blood T cells in healthy people across ages. V shed 3 bases, J shed 9 bases, and the junction held 5 bases outside the gene matches. The CDR3 consists of 13 residues. CDR1 and CDR2 from the germline V gene are LGHNA and YNFKEQ.

Specimen: blood. The chain carries TRBV4-2 and TRBJ2-1; TRBD2 matches 7 bases. This sequence was found in a man between 60 and 70 years old in good health. CDR3 protein: CASSQERGSEQFF. CDR3 coding DNA: TGTGCCAGCAGCCAGGAGCGGGGCAGTGAGCAGTTCTTC.